This passage covers 21 T cell receptor beta chains from one sample sequenced in a study of Ad26.COV2.S vaccination and SARS-CoV-2 variants. Sequencing used immunoSEQ multiplex PCR; TCRdb keeps in-frame clones, though not all of them. Of 240,000 or so clones listed, over 75% were seen once; the top ten hold roughly 10%. The treatment here: some 20 received Ad26.COV2.S at low or high dose, single or two shots; 5 received placebo; per-sample allocation not given. Samples were taken on day 63 after the first vaccine or placebo injection. This specimen consisted of peripheral blood, obtained in a trial of Ad26.COV2.S vaccine versus placebo. These receptors came from a person aged 18-60 years who received the Ad26.COV2.S COVID-19 vaccine or a placebo.

This chain links TRBV7-2 with TRBJ1-1, with D unresolved. Germline CDR1 reads SGHTA; CDR2 reads FQGNSA. The CDR3 is 13 residues long. The V gene lost 6 bases and the J gene lost 4 bases, with 12 bases spanning the gap. The CDR3 nucleotides are TGTGCCAGCAGGGACCTACTGAGCACTGAAGCTTTCTTT. It codes for CASRDLLSTEAFF.

The CDR3 DNA sequence: TGTGCCTGGAGTGCCTGGGGGCGGGGGGTCAATCAGCCCCAGCATTTT. As protein: CAWSAWGRGVNQPQHF. V and J are TRBV30 and TRBJ1-5, with D possibly being TRBD1 (6 bases). V lost 1 base and J 3 bases, leaving 16 bases between the germline ends. The CDR3 covers 16 residues. Germline loops: CDR1 GTSNPN, CDR2 SVGIG (reference sequence). Full variable domain (rest looked up from reference TRBV30 and TRBJ1-5): SQTIHQWPATLVQPVGSPLSLECTVEGTSNPNLYWYRQAAGRGLQLLFYSVGIGQISSEVPQNLSASRPQDRQFILSSKKLLLSDSGFYLCAWSAWGRGVNQPQHFGDGTRLSIL.

The CDR3 DNA is TGTGCCAGCAACTCGGGAGGGAGCACAGATACGCAGTATTTT. Translating it yields CASNSGGSTDTQYF. The chain employs TRBV7-3 and TRBJ2-3, with 8 bases identical to TRBD2. The CDR3 length is 14 residues. Germline V CDR1 and CDR2: SGHTA, FQGTGA. V lost 7 bases and J lost 0; bases outside the gene matches: 3.

This chain uses TRBV6-6 with TRBJ1-2, with 7 bases fitting TRBD1. Unmatched junction bases numbered 6, after V lost 7 bases and J lost 1 base. This CDR3 is built from 14 residues. Germline CDR1 reads MNHNY; CDR2 reads SVGAGI (reference sequence). CDR3 nucleotide sequence: TGTGCCAGCACCCGACAGGGTCTTAACTATGGCTACACCTTC. Protein sequence: CASTRQGLNYGYTF.

This clone was observed a single time. In DNA form, the CDR3 reads TGTGCCAGCAGCTTTGGGGTCGAGCAGTACTTC. Translated: CASSFGVEQYF. This rearrangement joins TRBV11-2 to TRBJ2-7; D not certain. The V and J ends lost 3 bases and 6 bases respectively, with 6 bases between them. CDR1 is SGHAT and CDR2 is FQNNGV in the germline V gene. This CDR3 has 11 residues. The variable domain in full, with the rest retrieved from reference TRBV11-2 and TRBJ2-7, is EAGVAQSPRYKIIEKRQSVAFWCNPISGHATLYWYQQILGQGPKLLIQFQNNGVVDDSQLPKDRFSAERLKGVDSTLKIQPAKLEDSAVYLCASSFGVEQYFGPGTRLTVT.

The chain recombines TRBV9 with TRBJ2-7; tentatively, D is TRBD2 (5 bases). Per the germline V gene, CDR1 is SGDLS and CDR2 is YYNGEE. The CDR3 is 14 amino acids. V gave up 0 bases and J gave up 7 bases, with 14 bases separating them. CDR3 protein: CASSVANSPGEQYF. The CDR3 DNA sequence: TGTGCCAGCAGCGTAGCTAACTCGCCGGGGGAGCAGTACTTC.

This chain uses TRBV7-2 with TRBJ2-7; the match to TRBD1 covers 8 bases. The CDR3 is 14 residues long. Looked up from germline, CDR1 is SGHTA and CDR2 is FQGNSA. V lost 1 base and J lost 3; bases outside the gene matches: 2. The CDR3 protein is CASSLGDRFYEQYF. In DNA form, the CDR3 reads TGTGCCAGCAGCTTAGGGGACAGGTTCTACGAGCAGTACTTC.

V and J are TRBV10-3 and TRBJ2-7, with D perhaps TRBD2 (7 bases). The germline CDR1 and CDR2 sequences are ENHRY and SYGVKD. V gave up 10 bases and J gave up 1 base, with 26 bases separating them. The CDR3 is made up of 17 amino acids. The CDR3 loop reads CATVRGASGGTSYEQYF. DNA for the CDR3: TGTGCCACCGTTCGGGGGGCGTCGGGGGGCACGTCCTACGAGCAGTACTTC.

The rearrangement uses TRBV4-3 and TRBJ1-4, with D possibly being TRBD1 (5 bases). CDR1 LGHNA and CDR2 YSLEER come from the germline V gene. This CDR3 spans 18 amino acids. V was clipped by 0 bases and J by 0 bases, with 14 bases between them. This CDR3 reads CASSQDPGGLSTNEKLFF. CDR3 bases: TGCGCCAGCAGCCAAGATCCCGGGGGGTTATCAACTAATGAAAAACTGTTTTTT.

This chain links TRBV5-8 with TRBJ2-3; 10 nucleotides align to TRBD1. This CDR3 spans 15 amino acids. Looked up from germline, CDR1 is SGHTS and CDR2 is YDEGEE. V lost 4 bases, J lost 2 bases, and 4 bases stayed unmatched. The CDR3: CASSPGTGATDTQYF. The CDR3 DNA follows: TGTGCCAGCAGCCCGGGGACAGGGGCCACAGATACGCAGTATTTT.

The chain uses TRBV5-5 and TRBJ2-1; D is perhaps TRBD1 or TRBD2 (5 bases each). Germline CDR1 and CDR2: SGHKS and YYEKEE (reference sequence). The CDR3 runs 14 residues. The ends were cut back, 6 bases at V and 5 bases at J, with 15 bases in the middle. The CDR3 protein is CASTRDPQNNEQFF. The DNA of the CDR3 is TGTGCCAGCACCCGGGACCCCCAAAACAATGAGCAGTTCTTC.

This clone was recorded a few times. This chain joins TRBV7-2 and TRBJ2-7, with 8 positions matching TRBD2. Per the germline V gene, CDR1 is SGHTA and CDR2 is FQGNSA. Losses at the gene ends were 5 bases for V and 1 base for J; bases not matched to a gene: 7. There are 15 residues in the CDR3. In DNA form, the CDR3 reads TGTGCCAGCAGCATGCTGGCGGGAGGATCCTACGAGCAGTACTTC. It specifies CASSMLAGGSYEQYF.

The chain carries TRBV20-1 and TRBJ1-2, with 10 positions matching TRBD1. In germline, CDR1 is DFQATT, CDR2 SNEGSKA (reference sequence). The CDR3 has 11 residues. This CDR3 reads CGTGANYGYTF. The CDR3 nucleotides read TGCGGGACAGGGGCTAACTATGGCTACACCTTC.

The rearrangement uses TRBV6-5 and TRBJ2-7; no clear D gene. This CDR3 has 14 residues. Germline loops: CDR1 MNHEY, CDR2 SVGAGI. The germline V and J ends were trimmed by 0 bases and 1 base, with 7 bases remaining between them. The DNA of the CDR3 is TGTGCCAGCAGTTACTCGAAAGGGTCCTACGAGCAGTACTTC. As protein: CASSYSKGSYEQYF.

The chain links TRBV7-2 to TRBJ2-7, with D perhaps matching TRBD1 or TRBD2 (6 bases each). CDR3 size: 13 residues. V was cut by 3 bases and J by 5 bases, with 11 bases left in between. Germline loops: CDR1 SGHTA, CDR2 FQGNSA. The CDR3 coding sequence is TGTGCCAGCAGCTTCAGTAGGGGGGACGAGCAGTACTTC. Protein sequence: CASSFSRGDEQYF.

The V call is TRBV6-5, the J call TRBJ2-7; D is unclear. V shed 10 bases and J shed 4 bases, with 14 bases lying between them. Germline values: CDR1 MNHEY, CDR2 SVGAGI. This CDR3 is built from 12 residues. CDR3 in amino acids: CATLEMWYEQYF. The CDR3 region has the DNA TGTGCCACCCTGGAAATGTGGTACGAGCAGTACTTC.

This clone was seen a few times. Germline is not matched at one junction end, which may reflect a read error. The chain is built from TRBV7-7 and TRBJ2-3, with a tentative D call TRBD1 (6 bases). The CDR3 runs to 16 residues. Germline V CDR1 and CDR2: SSHAT, FNYEAQ (reference sequence). CDR3 in amino acids: CASSRYLAGAGDTQYF. The CDR3 coding sequence is TGTGCTAGCAGCCGTTACTTAGCAGGGGCTGGAGATACGCAGTATTTT.

The chain links TRBV5-4 to TRBJ2-7, with a possible D match to TRBD1 (5 bases). The germline CDR1 and CDR2 sequences are SGHNT and YYREEE (reference sequence). V shed 0 bases and J shed 5 bases, with 15 bases lying between them. This CDR3 spans 15 amino acids. The CDR3 region is CASSLARQGRDEQYF. The CDR3 nucleotides read TGTGCCAGCAGCTTGGCCCGGCAGGGAAGGGACGAGCAGTACTTC.

The chain has TRBV28 and TRBJ2-2; D gene ambiguous. This CDR3 comprises 12 residues. Germline V gene data show CDR1 as MDHEN and CDR2 as SYDVKM. Trimming stripped 5 bases from V and 7 bases from J, with 8 bases between. This CDR3 is CASSPLIGELFF. DNA of the CDR3: TGTGCCAGCAGTCCTCTTATCGGGGAGCTGTTTTTT. Variable domain in full (rest from reference TRBV28 and TRBJ2-2): DVKVTQSSRYLVKRTGEKVFLECVQDMDHENMFWYRQDPGLGLRLIYFSYDVKMKEKGDIPEGYSVSREKKERFSLILESASTNQTSMYLCASSPLIGELFFGEGSRLTVL.

This rearrangement joins TRBV7-2 to TRBJ2-5; TRBD2 aligns across 9 bases. The trim removed 11 bases at V and 1 base at J, leaving 11 bases unmatched. The germline V gene encodes CDR1 SGHTA and CDR2 FQGNSA. The CDR3 runs 15 residues. The CDR3 loop reads CACSLQRGVQETQYF. CDR3 DNA sequence: TGTGCCTGCTCACTACAGCGGGGGGTCCAAGAGACCCAGTACTTC.

In this sample, this clone turned up a few times. CDR3 nucleotide sequence: TGTGCCAGCAGTTCAGGGAACAATCAGCCCCAGCATTTT. Translating gives CASSSGNNQPQHF. The V call is TRBV11-2, the J call TRBJ1-5; D might be TRBD1 (5 bases). The CDR3 extends over 13 amino acids. Per the germline V gene, CDR1 is SGHAT and CDR2 is FQNNGV. V lost 6 bases, J lost 3 bases, and 9 bases lay in between.